One sample yielded the 32 T cell receptor beta chains listed below, sequenced in a study of cytomegalovirus exposure and HLA in healthy donors. The PCR made use of 60 Vbeta and 13 Jbeta primers. Assay: immunoSEQ multiplex PCR; the TCRdb copy retains only in-frame clones and omits some. The table lists under 200,000 clones, approximately 77% of them singletons, with around 2.5% in the top ten. Sequenced sample: PBMCs. Receptors were obtained from a female donor in good health and CMV-seronegative.

This clone appeared once. The V and J genes are TRBV6-1 and TRBJ1-1; D might be TRBD1 (6 bases). Germline values: CDR1 MNHNS, CDR2 SASEGT. V dropped 3 bases and J dropped 8 bases, with 25 bases sitting between them. The CDR3 loop spans 17 amino acids. The CDR3 protein is CASSDFRLTGRGVEAFF. For the CDR3, the DNA is TGTGCCAGCAGTGACTTTCGCTTGACAGGTAGGGGAGTCGAAGCTTTCTTT.

This rearrangement joins TRBV11-2 to TRBJ2-7; 8 bases agree with TRBD1. V dropped 5 bases and J dropped 3; count of bases not matched to a gene: 15. The CDR3 loop spans 17 amino acids. CDR1 and CDR2 from the germline V gene are SGHAT and FQNNGV. CDR3 residues: CASSPEDREGHGYEQYF. In DNA, the CDR3 is TGTGCCAGCAGCCCGGAGGACAGGGAAGGGCATGGCTACGAGCAGTACTTC.

This chain connects TRBV28 to TRBJ2-7; TRBD1 aligns across 8 bases. Trimming cost V 5 bases and J 1 base; bases outside gene matches: 7. CDR1 and CDR2 from the germline V gene are MDHEN and SYDVKM. The CDR3 is 15 amino acids. The CDR3 DNA reads TGTGCCAGCAGTCCAGCCGGACAGGGTTCCTACGAGCAGTACTTC. This translates into CASSPAGQGSYEQYF.

The chain uses TRBV10-3 and TRBJ2-5, with 14 bases fitting TRBD2. The CDR3 runs to 15 residues. Unmatched junction bases numbered 3, after V lost 2 bases and J lost 7 bases. Looked up from germline, CDR1 is ENHRY and CDR2 is SYGVKD. The CDR3 coding sequence is TGTGCCATCAGTGAGGGAGGGACTAGCGGGGGGACCCAGTACTTC. Residues: CAISEGGTSGGTQYF.

The genes are TRBV5-4 and TRBJ2-1; a weak D match, TRBD1 (6 bases). The CDR3 is made up of 13 amino acids. CDR1 is SGHNT and CDR2 is YYREEE in the germline V gene (reference sequence). Between the trimmed V and J ends, which lost 0 bases and 8 bases, there was a span of 9 bases. CDR3 nucleotides: TGTGCCAGCAGCTTGGACAGGGCCGATGAGCAGTTCTTC. It yields the protein CASSLDRADEQFF.

This chain joins TRBV15 and TRBJ2-7; TRBD2 matches 7 bases. Germline CDR1 reads LNHNV; CDR2 reads YYDKDF (reference sequence). This CDR3 spans 13 amino acids. V lost 4 bases, J lost 5 bases, and 5 bases stayed unmatched. The CDR3 reads CATSTLGGNEQYF. The CDR3 DNA is TGTGCCACCAGCACCCTGGGGGGGAACGAGCAGTACTTC. The full variable domain, with the rest looked up from reference TRBV15 and TRBJ2-7, is DAMVIQNPRYQVTQFGKPVTLSCSQTLNHNVMYWYQQKSSQAPKLLFHYYDKDFNNEADTPDNFQSRRPNTSFCFLDIRSPGLGDTAMYLCATSTLGGNEQYFGPGTRLTVT.

The J gene is TRBJ2-2, the V gene TRBV11-3, with 9 nucleotides matching TRBD2. The length of the CDR3 is 17 residues. The ends lost 1 base at V and 6 bases at J; junction bases unmatched: 9. Germline assignment: CDR1 SGHNT and CDR2 YENEEA. The CDR3 DNA reads as TGTGCCAGCAGCTTAGGGTTGCGGGAGGGCCTGGCCGGGGAGCTGTTTTTT. It is translated as CASSLGLREGLAGELFF.

V usage is TRBV4-1 and J usage is TRBJ2-1; TRBD2 matches at 7 bases. The CDR3 length is 12 residues. Germline CDR1 and CDR2: MGHRA and YSYEKL. With V trimmed by 0 bases and J by 10 bases, 0 bases remained unmatched. The CDR3 bases are TGCGCCAGCAGCCAAGAACTAGCGGAGCAGTTCTTC. Protein: CASSQELAEQFF.

This clone was found a few times. This chain joins TRBV18 and TRBJ1-2; D ambiguous. Germline V gene data show CDR1 as KGHSH and CDR2 as LQKENI. CDR3 length equals 14 residues. Trimming stripped 2 bases from V and 6 bases from J, with 13 bases between. CDR3 protein: CASSPSGTDDGYTF. The CDR3 DNA reads TGTGCCAGCTCACCAAGCGGCACAGATGATGGCTACACCTTC.

The chain recombines TRBV11-3 with TRBJ2-2, with D hard to call. V shed 8 bases and J shed 4 bases, with 8 bases lying between them. CDR3 length: 12 residues. The germline gives CDR1 SGHNT, CDR2 YENEEA. CDR3 protein: CASGHRTGELFF. In DNA, the CDR3 is TGTGCCAGCGGGCATCGCACCGGGGAGCTGTTTTTT. The full variable domain, rest sourced from reference TRBV11-3 and TRBJ2-2, is EAGVVQSPRYKIIEKKQPVAFWCNPISGHNTLYWYLQNLGQGPELLIRYENEEAVDDSQLPKDRFSAERLKGVDSTLKIQPAELGDSAVYLCASGHRTGELFFGEGSRLTVL.

The gene calls are TRBV7-8 and TRBJ2-3; 9 nucleotides match TRBD2. V lost 2 bases, J lost 3 bases, and 6 bases stayed unmatched. The CDR3 extends over 16 amino acids. CDR1 SGHVS and CDR2 FQNEAQ come from the germline V gene. DNA for the CDR3: TGTGCCAGCAGCTTAATGCGGGGGGGCGTTACAGATACGCAGTATTTT. Encoded protein: CASSLMRGGVTDTQYF. The complete variable domain, with remaining parts taken from reference TRBV7-8 and TRBJ2-3, reads GAGVSQSPRYKVAKRGQDVALRCDPISGHVSLFWYQQALGQGPEFLTYFQNEAQLDKSGLPSDRFFAERPEGSVSTLKIQRTQQEDSAVYLCASSLMRGGVTDTQYFGPGTRLTVL.

The CDR3 bases are TGCGCCAGCAGCTTGTTTGTGAGACAGGGGGCTTCCGGGGAGCTGTTTTTT. Translated: CASSLFVRQGASGELFF. This chain joins TRBV5-1 and TRBJ2-2; 10 bases are a match to TRBD1. CDR3 length equals 17 residues. Losses at the gene ends were 1 base for V and 6 bases for J; bases not matched to a gene: 9. In germline, CDR1 is SGHRS, CDR2 YFSETQ.

The J gene is TRBJ1-2, the V gene TRBV7-2, with unresolved D. With 5 bases removed from V and 0 bases from J, the gap between germline ends came to 16 bases. The germline V gene has CDR1 SGHTA and CDR2 FQGNSA. The CDR3 consists of 16 residues. CDR3 amino acids: CASSPETPGANYGYTF. The CDR3 nucleotides read TGTGCCAGCAGCCCAGAAACCCCGGGAGCTAACTATGGCTACACCTTC.

The genes are TRBV7-3 and TRBJ2-1; the D is unclear. CDR3 length equals 13 residues. V dropped 5 bases and J dropped 6 bases, with 11 bases sitting between them. Germline assignment: CDR1 SGHTA and CDR2 FQGTGA. The CDR3 DNA is TGTGCCAGCAGCCCCTACCACTCCAATGAGCAGTTCTTC. Translated, it gives CASSPYHSNEQFF.

The J gene is TRBJ1-3, the V gene TRBV27, with 7 nucleotides matching TRBD1. Germline CDR1 is MNHEY and CDR2 is SMNVEV (reference sequence). The V segment lost 6 bases and the J segment 4 bases; nucleotides outside the gene matches: 3. This CDR3 region has 13 residues. The CDR3 loop is CASRAGGGNTIYF. CDR3 coding DNA: TGTGCCAGCAGGGCAGGGGGAGGAAACACCATATATTTT.

J is TRBJ2-5 and V is TRBV2; TRBD2 matches at 9 bases. This CDR3 has 14 amino acids. The V gene end was trimmed by 5 bases and the J gene end by 3 bases; junction bases not matched to a gene: 4. Germline V gene lookup returns CDR1 SNHLY and CDR2 FYNNEI. CDR3 bases: TGTGCCAGCAGTCCGATAGCGGGGGAAGAGACCCAGTACTTC. It codes for CASSPIAGEETQYF.

This CDR3 is CASSEFRGGGEKLFF. DNA of the CDR3: TGTGCCAGCAGTGAATTTCGAGGGGGGGGAGAAAAACTGTTTTTT. V usage is TRBV25-1 and J usage is TRBJ1-4; D is possibly TRBD1 (6 bases). The germline V gene encodes CDR1 MGHDK and CDR2 SYGVNS. Trimming stripped 1 base from V and 8 bases from J, with 14 bases between. The CDR3 has 15 residues.

The chain links TRBV4-2 to TRBJ2-1, with TRBD2 matching 9 bases. Per germline, CDR1 LGHNA and CDR2 YNFKEQ. CDR3 length equals 15 residues. Losses at the gene ends were 0 bases for V and 6 bases for J; bases not matched to a gene: 3. The CDR3 reads CASSQDGGLANEQFF. The CDR3 nucleotides read TGTGCCAGCAGCCAAGATGGGGGACTAGCCAATGAGCAGTTCTTC.

This clone was counted a few times. The chain combines TRBV5-1 with TRBJ1-1; TRBD1 agrees at 7 bases. Germline V gene data show CDR1 as SGHRS and CDR2 as YFSETQ. The CDR3 length is 14 residues. The V segment lost 4 bases and the J segment 5 bases; nucleotides outside the gene matches: 8. CDR3 region: CASSARQGWTEAFF. The CDR3, as DNA: TGCGCCAGCAGCGCAAGACAGGGATGGACTGAAGCTTTCTTT.

The table lists this clone with a few counts. The chain recombines TRBV5-4 with TRBJ1-3; D perhaps matches TRBD1 (6 bases). V was clipped by 5 bases and J by 0 bases, with 9 bases between them. Germline assignment: CDR1 SGHNT and CDR2 YYREEE (reference sequence). The CDR3 runs to 14 residues. The CDR3 nucleotides are TGTGCCAGCAGATCACAGGGCTCTGGAAACACCATATATTTT. Its protein is CASRSQGSGNTIYF.

V usage is TRBV28 and J usage is TRBJ2-7; 16 nucleotides align to TRBD2. Germline assignment: CDR1 MDHEN and CDR2 SYDVKM. CDR3 length equals 17 residues. V gave up 5 bases and J gave up 5 bases; unmatched junction bases: 9. CDR3 sequence (DNA): TGTGCCAGCAGTCCCGGGACTAGCGGGAGGGGAGGAGACGAGCAGTACTTC. It translates to CASSPGTSGRGGDEQYF.

The table lists this clone with a count of one. This chain connects TRBV9 to TRBJ1-2; the match to TRBD1 covers 9 bases. The CDR3 loop spans 17 amino acids. CDR1 is SGDLS and CDR2 is YYNGEE in the germline V gene. V was pared by 3 bases and J by 4 bases, with 13 bases of the junction left unmatched. Written as DNA, the CDR3 is TGTGCCAGCAGCGGGACAGGGGAAGTGATTCTAGGCTATGGCTACACCTTC. Translation: CASSGTGEVILGYGYTF.

The chain carries TRBV9 and TRBJ2-7; TRBD2 agrees at 9 bases. Germline values: CDR1 SGDLS, CDR2 YYNGEE. The length of the CDR3 is 16 residues. Trimming cost V 0 bases and J 5 bases; bases outside gene matches: 9. Here the CDR3 reads CASSVALAGGDDEQYF. The CDR3 DNA is TGTGCCAGCAGCGTAGCTCTTGCGGGAGGGGACGACGAGCAGTACTTC. Variable domain in full (rest from reference TRBV9 and TRBJ2-7): DSGVTQTPKHLITATGQRVTLRCSPRSGDLSVYWYQQSLDQGLQFLIQYYNGEERAKGNILERFSAQQFPDLHSELNLSSLELGDSALYFCASSVALAGGDDEQYFGPGTRLTVT.

V usage is TRBV21-1 and J usage is TRBJ2-6; the table gives TRBD1 as D, unverified against the DNA. TRBV21-1 is a pseudogene segment. This CDR3 spans 18 amino acids. CDR3 in DNA: TGTGCCAGCAGCAAAGGGACAGGCGACGACTCTGGGGCCAACGTCCTGACTTTC. This encodes CASSKGTGDDSGANVLTF.

This clone was seen more than once but under ten times. The chain recombines TRBV29-1 with TRBJ1-1, with D uncertain. The CDR3 runs to 14 residues. V dropped 2 bases and J dropped 9 bases, with 19 bases sitting between them. Germline V gives CDR1 SQVTM, CDR2 ANQGSEA. CDR3 DNA: TGCAGCGTTGAATTCGAGGCCCAGCCGCTAAAAGCTTTCTTT. This gives the protein CSVEFEAQPLKAFF. The variable domain in full, with the rest retrieved from reference TRBV29-1 and TRBJ1-1, is SAVISQKPSRDICQRGTSLTIQCQVDSQVTMMFWYRQQPGQSLTLIATANQGSEATYESGFVIDKFPISRPNLTFSTLTVSNMSPEDSSIYLCSVEFEAQPLKAFFGQGTRLTVV.

This clone was seen repeatedly, ten times or more. The chain links TRBV19 to TRBJ1-2, with 7 nucleotides matching TRBD1. The J segment lost 3 bases and the V segment lost 0 bases, leaving 7 bases of the junction unmatched. Germline V CDR1 and CDR2: LNHDA, SQIVND (reference sequence). The CDR3 covers 16 residues. The CDR3 is CASSIDPGQTYYGYTF. The CDR3 DNA is TGTGCCAGTAGTATAGACCCGGGACAGACCTACTATGGCTACACCTTC.

This chain joins TRBV7-2 and TRBJ2-1; 11 nucleotides line up with TRBD2. This CDR3 has 13 residues. From germline, CDR1 is SGHTA and CDR2 FQGNSA. With V trimmed by 10 bases and J by 9 bases, 8 bases remained unmatched. The CDR3 DNA sequence: TGTGCCACTCGACTAGCGGGAAAGGTTGAGCAGTTCTTC. Protein sequence: CATRLAGKVEQFF.

This clone was counted only a few times. The rearrangement links TRBV10-3 to TRBJ1-1; D is possibly TRBD1 (5 bases). Per the germline V gene, CDR1 is ENHRY and CDR2 is SYGVKD. This CDR3 is 14 amino acids long. V was cut by 4 bases and J by 4 bases, with 13 bases left in between. The CDR3 region is CAISVEGPGTEAFF. CDR3 DNA: TGTGCCATCAGTGTGGAGGGGCCAGGCACTGAAGCTTTCTTT.

The CDR3 DNA reads TGTGCCAGCACCGACGACAGGGGGATAGGTAATGAGCAGTTCTTC. Translated, it gives CASTDDRGIGNEQFF. V usage is TRBV7-9 and J usage is TRBJ2-1, with 9 positions matching TRBD1. Germline trimming cut 7 bases from V and 7 bases from J; bases unmatched to any gene: 11. The CDR3 is 15 residues long. The germline V gene encodes CDR1 SEHNR and CDR2 FQNEAQ (reference sequence).

The J gene is TRBJ1-4, the V gene TRBV15, with D perhaps TRBD1 (5 bases). Germline V lookup: CDR1 LNHNV, CDR2 YYDKDF (reference sequence). Deletions cut 5 bases from V and 0 bases from J, with 13 bases between. This CDR3 comprises 16 residues. CDR3 coding DNA: TGTGCCACCAGCCGCGGGACGCCTGCAACTAATGAAAAACTGTTTTTT. It encodes CATSRGTPATNEKLFF.

The chain is built from TRBV4-3 and TRBJ1-2; D not resolved. Trimming removed 0 bases from V and 7 bases from J, with 12 bases in between. Germline V gene sequence: CDR1 LGHNA, CDR2 YSLEER. CDR3 length: 14 residues. The chain's CDR3 is CASSQDTTTGGYTF. The CDR3 DNA reads as TGCGCCAGCAGCCAAGACACGACCACGGGTGGCTACACCTTC.

V gene TRBV5-1 combines with J gene TRBJ1-2; maybe TRBD1 (5 bases). The ends were cut back, 1 base at V and 4 bases at J, with 11 bases in the middle. The CDR3 contains 14 residues. CDR1 SGHRS and CDR2 YFSETQ come from the germline V gene. The CDR3 sequence is CASSLNGQIYGYTF. DNA of the CDR3: TGCGCCAGCAGCTTGAACGGACAAATCTATGGCTACACCTTC.